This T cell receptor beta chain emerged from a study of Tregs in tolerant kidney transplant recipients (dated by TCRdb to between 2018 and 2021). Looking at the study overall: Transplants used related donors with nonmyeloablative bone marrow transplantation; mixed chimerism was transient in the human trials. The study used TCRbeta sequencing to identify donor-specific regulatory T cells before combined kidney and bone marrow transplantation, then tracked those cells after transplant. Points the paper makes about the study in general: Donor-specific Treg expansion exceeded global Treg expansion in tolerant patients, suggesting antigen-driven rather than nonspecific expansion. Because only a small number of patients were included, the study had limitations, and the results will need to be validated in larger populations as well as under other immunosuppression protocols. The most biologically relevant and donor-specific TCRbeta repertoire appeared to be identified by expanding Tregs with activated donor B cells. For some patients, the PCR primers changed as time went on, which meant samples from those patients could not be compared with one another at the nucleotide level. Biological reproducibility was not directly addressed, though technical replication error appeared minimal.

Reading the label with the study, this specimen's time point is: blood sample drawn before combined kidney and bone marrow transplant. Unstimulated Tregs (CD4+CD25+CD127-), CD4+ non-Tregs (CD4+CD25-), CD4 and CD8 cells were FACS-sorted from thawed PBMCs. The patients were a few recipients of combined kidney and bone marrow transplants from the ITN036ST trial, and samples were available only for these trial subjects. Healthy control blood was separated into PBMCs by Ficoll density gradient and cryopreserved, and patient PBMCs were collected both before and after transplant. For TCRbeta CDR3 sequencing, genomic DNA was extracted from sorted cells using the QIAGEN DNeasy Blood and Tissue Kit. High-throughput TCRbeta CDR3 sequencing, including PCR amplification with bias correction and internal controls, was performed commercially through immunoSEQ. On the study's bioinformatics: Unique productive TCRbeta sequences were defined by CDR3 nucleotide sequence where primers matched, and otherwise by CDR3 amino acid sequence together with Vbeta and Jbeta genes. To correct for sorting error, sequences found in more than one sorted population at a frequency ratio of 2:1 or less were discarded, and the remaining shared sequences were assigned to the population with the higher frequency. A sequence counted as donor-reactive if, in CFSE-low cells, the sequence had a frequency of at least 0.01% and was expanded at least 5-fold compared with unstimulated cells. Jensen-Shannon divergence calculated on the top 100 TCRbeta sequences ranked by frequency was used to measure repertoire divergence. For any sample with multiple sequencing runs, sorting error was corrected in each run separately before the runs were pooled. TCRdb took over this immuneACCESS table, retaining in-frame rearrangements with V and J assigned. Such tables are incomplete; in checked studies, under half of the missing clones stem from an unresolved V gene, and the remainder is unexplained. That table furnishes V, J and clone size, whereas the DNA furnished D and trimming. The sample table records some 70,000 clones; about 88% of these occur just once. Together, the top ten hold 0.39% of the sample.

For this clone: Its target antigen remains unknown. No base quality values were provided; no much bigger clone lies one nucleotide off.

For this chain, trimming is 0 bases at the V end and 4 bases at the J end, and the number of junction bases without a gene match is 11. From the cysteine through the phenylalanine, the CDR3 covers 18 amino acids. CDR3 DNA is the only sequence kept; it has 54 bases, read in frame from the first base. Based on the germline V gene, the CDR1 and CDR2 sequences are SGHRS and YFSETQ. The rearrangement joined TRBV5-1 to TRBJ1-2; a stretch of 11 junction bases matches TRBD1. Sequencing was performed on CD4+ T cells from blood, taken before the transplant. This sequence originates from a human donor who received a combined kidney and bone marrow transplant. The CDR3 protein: CASSLGGQGVEPPYGYTF. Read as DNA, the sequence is TGCGCCAGCAGCTTGGGGGGACAGGGGGTAGAACCCCCCTATGGCTACACCTTC.